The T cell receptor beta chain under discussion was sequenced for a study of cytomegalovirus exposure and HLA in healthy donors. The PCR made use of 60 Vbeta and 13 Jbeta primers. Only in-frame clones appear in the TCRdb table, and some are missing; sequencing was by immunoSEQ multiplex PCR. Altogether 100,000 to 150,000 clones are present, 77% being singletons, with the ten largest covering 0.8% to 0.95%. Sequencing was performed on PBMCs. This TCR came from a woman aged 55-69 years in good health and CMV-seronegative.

The CDR3 coding sequence is TGTGCCAGCAGTCACAGGGGTTTAAACACTGAAGCTTTCTTT. Translating gives CASSHRGLNTEAFF. The chain couples TRBV27 to TRBJ1-1; 7 bases agree with TRBD1. The CDR3 covers 14 residues. The V and J ends lost 5 bases and 2 bases, in that order; junction bases with no gene match: 5. Germline lookup yields CDR1 MNHEY and CDR2 SMNVEV (reference sequence).